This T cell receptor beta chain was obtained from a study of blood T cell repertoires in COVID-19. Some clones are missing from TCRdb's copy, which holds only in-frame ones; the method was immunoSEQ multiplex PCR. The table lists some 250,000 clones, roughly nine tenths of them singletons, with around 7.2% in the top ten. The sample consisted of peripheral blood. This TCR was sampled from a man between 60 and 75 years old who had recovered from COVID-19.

DNA for the CDR3: TGTGCCACCAGCAGAGGAGATAGGGGCTATCAGGACTATGGCTACACCTTC. This sequence encodes CATSRGDRGYQDYGYTF. The chain has TRBV15 and TRBJ1-2, with D perhaps matching TRBD1 (5 bases). This CDR3 is 17 amino acids long. Germline V gives CDR1 LNHNV, CDR2 YYDKDF (reference sequence). Trimming took off 1 base at V and 3 bases at J, with 18 bases between the two ends. Full variable domain (missing parts from reference TRBV15 and TRBJ1-2): DAMVIQNPRYQVTQFGKPVTLSCSQTLNHNVMYWYQQKSSQAPKLLFHYYDKDFNNEADTPDNFQSRRPNTSFCFLDIRSPGLGDTAMYLCATSRGDRGYQDYGYTFGSGTRLTVV.